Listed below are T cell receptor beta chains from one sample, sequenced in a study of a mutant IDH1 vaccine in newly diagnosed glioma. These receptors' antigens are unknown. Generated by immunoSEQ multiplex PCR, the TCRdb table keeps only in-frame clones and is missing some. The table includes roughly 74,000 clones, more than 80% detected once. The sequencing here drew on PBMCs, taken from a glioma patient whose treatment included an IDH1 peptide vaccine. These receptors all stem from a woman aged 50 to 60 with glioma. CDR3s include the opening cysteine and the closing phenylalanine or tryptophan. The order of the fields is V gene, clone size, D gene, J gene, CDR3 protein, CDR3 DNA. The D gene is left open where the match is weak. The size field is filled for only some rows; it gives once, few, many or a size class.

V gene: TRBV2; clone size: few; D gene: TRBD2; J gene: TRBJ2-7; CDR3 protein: CASRSSGRSYEQYF; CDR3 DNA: TGTGCCAGCCGAAGTAGCGGGAGGTCCTACGAGCAGTACTTC
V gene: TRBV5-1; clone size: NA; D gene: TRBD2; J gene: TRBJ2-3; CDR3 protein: CASKASGSISDTQYF; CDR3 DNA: TGCGCCAGCAAGGCTAGCGGGAGTATCTCAGATACGCAGTATTTT
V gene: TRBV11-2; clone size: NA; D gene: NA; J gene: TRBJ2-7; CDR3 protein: CASSLQAVSYEQYF; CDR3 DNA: TGTGCCAGCAGCTTACAGGCGGTTTCCTACGAGCAGTACTTC
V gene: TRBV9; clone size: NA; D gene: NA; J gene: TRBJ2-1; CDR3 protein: CASSVTILGDNEQFF; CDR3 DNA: TGTGCCAGCAGCGTTACTATTCTAGGGGACAATGAGCAGTTCTTC
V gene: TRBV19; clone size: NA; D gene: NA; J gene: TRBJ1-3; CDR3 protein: CASSIVGRYSGNTIYF; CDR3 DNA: TGTGCCAGTAGTATAGTTGGACGTTACTCTGGAAACACCATATATTTT
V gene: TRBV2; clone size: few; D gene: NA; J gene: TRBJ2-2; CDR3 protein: CASQRFGELFF; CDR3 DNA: TGTGCCTCCCAGAGGTTCGGGGAGCTGTTTTTT
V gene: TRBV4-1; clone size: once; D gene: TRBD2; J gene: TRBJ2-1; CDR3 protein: CASSQDPGLAGDEQFF; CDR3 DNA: TGCGCCAGCAGCCAAGATCCGGGACTAGCGGGAGATGAGCAGTTCTTC
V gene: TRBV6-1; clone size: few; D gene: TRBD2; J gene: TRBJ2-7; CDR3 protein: CASSAGLGLEQYF; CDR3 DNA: TGTGCCAGCAGTGCGGGACTAGGGCTCGAGCAGTACTTC
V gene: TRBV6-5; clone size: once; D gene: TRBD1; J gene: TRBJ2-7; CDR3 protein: CASSVDRGESYEQYF; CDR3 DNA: TGTGCCAGCAGTGTCGACAGGGGTGAGTCCTACGAGCAGTACTTC
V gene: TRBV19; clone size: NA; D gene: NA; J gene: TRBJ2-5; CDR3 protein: CASSKVGRGTQETQYF; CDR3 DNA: TGTGCCAGTAGTAAAGTCGGCAGGGGAACCCAAGAGACCCAGTACTTC
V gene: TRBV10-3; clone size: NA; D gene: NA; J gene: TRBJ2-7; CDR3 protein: CAISESTGSYEQYF; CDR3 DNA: TGTGCCATCAGTGAAAGTACAGGGTCCTACGAGCAGTACTTC
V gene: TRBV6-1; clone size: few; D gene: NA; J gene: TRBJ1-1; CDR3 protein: CASTEGGENTEAFF; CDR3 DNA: TGTGCCAGCACCGAAGGAGGGGAAAACACTGAAGCTTTCTTT
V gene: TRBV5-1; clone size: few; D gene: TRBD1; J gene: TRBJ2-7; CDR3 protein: CASSPGTGNSYEQYF; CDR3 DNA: TGCGCCAGCAGCCCAGGGACAGGGAATAGTTACGAGCAGTACTTC
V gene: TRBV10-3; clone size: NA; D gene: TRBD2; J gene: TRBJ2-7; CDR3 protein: CAIRELAVGEQYF; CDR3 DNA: TGTGCCATCAGAGAGCTAGCGGTAGGCGAGCAGTACTTC
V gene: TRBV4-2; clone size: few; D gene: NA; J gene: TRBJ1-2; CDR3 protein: CASSQATTPNYGYTF; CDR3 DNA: TGTGCCAGCAGCCAAGCGACAACTCCTAACTATGGCTACACCTTC
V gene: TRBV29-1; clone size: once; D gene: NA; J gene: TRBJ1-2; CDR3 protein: CSVEQGFEGRGKAYGYTF; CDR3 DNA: TGCAGCGTTGAACAGGGGTTCGAGGGTCGTGGTAAAGCCTATGGCTACACCTTC
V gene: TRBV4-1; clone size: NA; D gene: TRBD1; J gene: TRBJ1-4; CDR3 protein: CASSHPGTGDEKLFF; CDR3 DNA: TGCGCCAGCAGCCATCCCGGGACAGGGGATGAAAAACTGTTTTTT
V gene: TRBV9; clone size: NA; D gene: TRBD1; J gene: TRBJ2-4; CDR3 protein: CASSQGAAAKNIQYF; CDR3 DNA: TGTGCCAGCAGCCAGGGGGCAGCGGCCAAAAACATTCAGTACTTC
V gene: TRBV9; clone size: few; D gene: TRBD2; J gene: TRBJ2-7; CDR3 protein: CASSPSGRSSYEQYF; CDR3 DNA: TGTGCCAGCAGCCCTAGCGGGAGGAGCTCCTACGAGCAGTACTTC
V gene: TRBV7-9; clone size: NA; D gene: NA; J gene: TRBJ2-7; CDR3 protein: CASSSIRTKGFPTYEQYF; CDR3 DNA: TGTGCCAGCAGTTCTATTCGAACTAAGGGGTTCCCCACCTACGAGCAGTACTTC
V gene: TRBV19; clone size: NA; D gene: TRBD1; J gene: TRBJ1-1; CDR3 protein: CASTLGMGQGRTEAFF; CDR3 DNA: TGTGCCAGTACCCTTGGAATGGGACAGGGAAGAACTGAAGCTTTCTTT
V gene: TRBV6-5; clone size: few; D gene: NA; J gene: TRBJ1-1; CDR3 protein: CASSYGRVPLNTEAFF; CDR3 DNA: TGTGCCAGCAGTTACGGCCGGGTCCCTTTGAACACTGAAGCTTTCTTT
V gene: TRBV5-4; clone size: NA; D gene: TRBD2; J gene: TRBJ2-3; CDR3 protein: CASSRGLAVDTQYF; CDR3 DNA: TGTGCCAGCAGCCGAGGACTAGCAGTCGATACGCAGTATTTT
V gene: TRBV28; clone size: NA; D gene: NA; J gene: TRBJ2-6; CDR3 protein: CASREHGSGANVLTF; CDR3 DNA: TGTGCCAGCAGGGAGCATGGGTCTGGGGCCAACGTCCTGACTTTC
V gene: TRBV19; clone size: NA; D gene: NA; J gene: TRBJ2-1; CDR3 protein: CASSIRQSSYNEQFF; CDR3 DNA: TGTGCCAGTAGCATCCGACAGAGCTCCTACAATGAGCAGTTCTTC
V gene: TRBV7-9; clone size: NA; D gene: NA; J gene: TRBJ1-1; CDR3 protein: CASSSQARGEAFF; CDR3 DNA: TGTGCCAGCAGCTCCCAGGCTCGGGGTGAAGCTTTCTTT
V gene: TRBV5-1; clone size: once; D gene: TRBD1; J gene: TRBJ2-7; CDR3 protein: CASSPQTGLGEQYF; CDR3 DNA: TGCGCCAGCAGCCCACAGACAGGGTTAGGCGAGCAGTACTTC
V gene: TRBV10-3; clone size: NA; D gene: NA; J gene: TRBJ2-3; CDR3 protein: CAMTSPGSTDTQYF; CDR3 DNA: TGTGCCATGACATCCCCGGGGAGCACAGATACGCAGTATTTT
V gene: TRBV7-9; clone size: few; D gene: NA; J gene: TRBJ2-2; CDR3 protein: CASSAPGPGAGELFF; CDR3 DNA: TGTGCCAGCAGCGCTCCGGGTCCCGGGGCCGGGGAGCTGTTTTTT
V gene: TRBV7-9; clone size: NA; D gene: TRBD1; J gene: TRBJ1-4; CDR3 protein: CASSHRTGREQDNEKLFF; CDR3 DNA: TGTGCCAGCAGCCACCGGACAGGGCGGGAGCAAGATAATGAAAAACTGTTTTTT
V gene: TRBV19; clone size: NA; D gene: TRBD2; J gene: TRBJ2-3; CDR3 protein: CASSIVGTSGRAEDTQYF; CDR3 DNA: TGTGCCAGTAGTATAGTCGGAACTAGCGGGAGGGCCGAAGATACGCAGTATTTT
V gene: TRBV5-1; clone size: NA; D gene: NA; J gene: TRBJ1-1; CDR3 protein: CASSPNNGGMDTEAFF; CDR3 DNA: TGCGCCAGCAGCCCCAATAACGGGGGAATGGACACTGAAGCTTTCTTT
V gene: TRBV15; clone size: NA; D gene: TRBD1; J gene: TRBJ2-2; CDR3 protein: CATSRVPGGAGTGELFF; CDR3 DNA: TGTGCCACCAGCAGAGTTCCAGGGGGCGCCGGCACCGGGGAGCTGTTTTTT
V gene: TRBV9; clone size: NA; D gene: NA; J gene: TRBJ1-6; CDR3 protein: CASSVGANSYNSPLHF; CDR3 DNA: TGTGCCAGCAGCGTAGGGGCAAACTCCTATAATTCACCCCTCCACTTT
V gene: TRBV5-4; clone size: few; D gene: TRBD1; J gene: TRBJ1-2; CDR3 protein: CASSFTGGGPRLGYTF; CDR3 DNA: TGTGCCAGCAGCTTCACAGGGGGCGGTCCCCGGCTTGGCTACACCTTC
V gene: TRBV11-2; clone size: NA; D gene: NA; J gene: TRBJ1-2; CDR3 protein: CASSLDPYDGYTF; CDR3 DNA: TGTGCCAGCAGCTTAGATCCGTACGATGGCTACACCTTC
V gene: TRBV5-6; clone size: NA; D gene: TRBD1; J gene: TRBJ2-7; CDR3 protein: CASSLYRGIIEQYF; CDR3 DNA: TGTGCCAGCAGCTTGTACAGGGGGATAATCGAGCAGTACTTC
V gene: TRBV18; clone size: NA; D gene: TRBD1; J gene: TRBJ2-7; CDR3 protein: CASSPPRSDRGSYEQYF; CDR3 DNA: TGTGCCAGCTCACCACCAAGATCGGACAGGGGTTCCTACGAGCAGTACTTC
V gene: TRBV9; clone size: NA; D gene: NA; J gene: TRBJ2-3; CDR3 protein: CASSLGADTQYF; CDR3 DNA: TGTGCCAGCAGCCTAGGGGCAGATACGCAGTATTTT
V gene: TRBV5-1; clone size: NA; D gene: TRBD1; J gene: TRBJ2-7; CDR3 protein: CASSYRDRNYEQYF; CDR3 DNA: TGCGCCAGCAGTTACCGGGACAGGAACTACGAGCAGTACTTC
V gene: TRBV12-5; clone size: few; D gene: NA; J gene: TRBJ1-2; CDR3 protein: CASGLVLRGRSFYGYTF; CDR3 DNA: TGTGCTAGTGGTTTGGTATTGCGAGGGAGATCCTTCTATGGCTACACCTTC
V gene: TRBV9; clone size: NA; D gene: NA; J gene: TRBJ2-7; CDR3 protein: CASSVDLHSYEQYF; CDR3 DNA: TGTGCCAGCAGCGTAGACCTTCACTCCTACGAGCAGTACTTC
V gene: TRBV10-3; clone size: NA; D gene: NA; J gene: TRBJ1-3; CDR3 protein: CAISESWLGGTGNLDTIYF; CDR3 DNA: TGTGCCATCAGTGAGTCGTGGTTGGGCGGCACAGGGAACCTGGACACCATATATTTT
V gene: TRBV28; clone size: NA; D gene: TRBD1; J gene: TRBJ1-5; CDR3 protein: CASSFTGASQPQHF; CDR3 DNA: TGTGCCAGCAGTTTTACAGGGGCGAGTCAGCCCCAGCATTTT
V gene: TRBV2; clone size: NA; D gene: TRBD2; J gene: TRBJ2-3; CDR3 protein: CASSGLASTDTQYF; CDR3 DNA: TGTGCCAGCAGTGGACTAGCCAGCACAGATACGCAGTATTTT
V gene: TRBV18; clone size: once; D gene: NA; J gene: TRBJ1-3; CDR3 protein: CASSPVTGNTIYF; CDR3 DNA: TGTGCCAGCTCCCCCGTCACCGGAAACACCATATATTTT
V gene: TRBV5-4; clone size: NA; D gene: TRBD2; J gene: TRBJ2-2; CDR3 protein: CASSPGLAGGNTGELFF; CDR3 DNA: TGTGCCAGCAGTCCGGGACTAGCGGGAGGTAACACCGGGGAGCTGTTTTTT
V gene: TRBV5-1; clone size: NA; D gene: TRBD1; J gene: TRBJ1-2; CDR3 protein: CASSWRGGQGYTF; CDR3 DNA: TGCGCCAGCAGCTGGAGAGGGGGCCAGGGCTACACCTTC
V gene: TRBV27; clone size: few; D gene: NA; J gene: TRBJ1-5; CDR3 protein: CASRQTAYSNQPQHF; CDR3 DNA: TGTGCCAGCAGGCAGACAGCGTATAGCAATCAGCCCCAGCATTTT
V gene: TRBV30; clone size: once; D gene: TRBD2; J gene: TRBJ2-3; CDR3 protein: CAWSTTGGPDTQYF; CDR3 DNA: TGTGCCTGGAGTACGACGGGAGGGCCGGATACGCAGTATTTT
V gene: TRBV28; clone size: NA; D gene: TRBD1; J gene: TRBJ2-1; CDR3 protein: CASSRTGSYNEQFF; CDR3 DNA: TGTGCCAGCAGTCGGACAGGGTCCTACAATGAGCAGTTCTTC
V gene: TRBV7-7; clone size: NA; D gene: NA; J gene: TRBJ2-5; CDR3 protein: CASSSRLEETQYF; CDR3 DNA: TGTGCTAGCAGCTCTAGACTAGAAGAGACCCAGTACTTC
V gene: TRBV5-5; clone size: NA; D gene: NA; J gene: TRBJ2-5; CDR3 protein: CASSAGTRTTQYF; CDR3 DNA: TGTGCCAGCAGCGCTGGGACGAGGACGACCCAGTACTTC
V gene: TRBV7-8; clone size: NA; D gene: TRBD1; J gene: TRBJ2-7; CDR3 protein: CASTLDRVGYEQYF; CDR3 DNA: TGTGCCAGCACCCTGGACAGGGTCGGCTACGAGCAGTACTTC
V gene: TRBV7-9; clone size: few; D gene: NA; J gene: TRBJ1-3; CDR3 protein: CASSPGRAGDTIYF; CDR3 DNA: TGTGCCAGCAGTCCCGGTCGTGCGGGGGACACCATATATTTT
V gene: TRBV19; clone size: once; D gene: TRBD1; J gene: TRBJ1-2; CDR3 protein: CASSPPGGRLGYGYTF; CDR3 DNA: TGTGCCAGTAGTCCGCCAGGGGGACGTTTGGGCTATGGCTACACCTTC
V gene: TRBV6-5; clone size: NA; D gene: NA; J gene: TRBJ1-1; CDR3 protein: CASSSGQGTGTEAFF; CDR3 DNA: TGTGCCAGCAGCTCAGGGCAGGGTACGGGCACTGAAGCTTTCTTT
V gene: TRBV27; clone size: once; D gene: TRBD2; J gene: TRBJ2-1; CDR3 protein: CASSAGLAGYNEQFF; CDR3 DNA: TGTGCCAGCAGTGCAGGACTAGCGGGCTACAATGAGCAGTTCTTC
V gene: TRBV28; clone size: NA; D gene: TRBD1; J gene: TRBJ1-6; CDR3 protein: CASSYLQGAQDSPLHF; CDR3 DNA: TGTGCCAGCAGTTACCTACAGGGGGCGCAGGATTCACCCCTCCACTTT
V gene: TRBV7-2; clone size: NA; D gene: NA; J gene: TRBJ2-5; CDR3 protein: CASSPPVETQYF; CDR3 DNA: TGTGCCAGCAGTCCCCCAGTGGAGACCCAGTACTTC